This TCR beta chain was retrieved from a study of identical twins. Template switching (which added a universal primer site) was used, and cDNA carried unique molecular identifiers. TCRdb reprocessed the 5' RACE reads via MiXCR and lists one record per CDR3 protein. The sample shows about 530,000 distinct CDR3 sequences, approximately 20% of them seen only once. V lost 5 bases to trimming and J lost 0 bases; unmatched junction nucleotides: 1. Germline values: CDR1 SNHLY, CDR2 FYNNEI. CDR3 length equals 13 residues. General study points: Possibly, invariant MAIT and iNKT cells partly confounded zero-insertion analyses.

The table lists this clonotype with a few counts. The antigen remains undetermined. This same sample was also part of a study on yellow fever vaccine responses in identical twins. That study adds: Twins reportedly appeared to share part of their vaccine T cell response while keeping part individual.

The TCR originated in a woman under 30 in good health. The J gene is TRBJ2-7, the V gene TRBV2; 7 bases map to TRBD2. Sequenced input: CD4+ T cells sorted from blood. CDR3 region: CASSRDYSYEQYF. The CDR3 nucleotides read TGTGCCAGCAGTAGGGACTACTCCTACGAGCAGTACTTC. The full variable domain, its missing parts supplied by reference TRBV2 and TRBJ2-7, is EPEVTQTPSHQVTQMGQEVILRCVPISNHLYFYWYRQILGQKVEFLVSFYNNEISEKSEIFDDQFSVERPDGSNFTLKIRSTKLEDSAMYFCASSRDYSYEQYFGPGTRLTVT.